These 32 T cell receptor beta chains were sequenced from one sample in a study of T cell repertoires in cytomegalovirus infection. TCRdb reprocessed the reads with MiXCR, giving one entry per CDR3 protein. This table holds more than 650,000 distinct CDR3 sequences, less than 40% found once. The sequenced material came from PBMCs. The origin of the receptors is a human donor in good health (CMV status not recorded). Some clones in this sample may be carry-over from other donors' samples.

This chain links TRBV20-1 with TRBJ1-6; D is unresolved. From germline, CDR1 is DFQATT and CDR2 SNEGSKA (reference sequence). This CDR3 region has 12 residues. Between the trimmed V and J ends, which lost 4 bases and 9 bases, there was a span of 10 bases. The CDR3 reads CSANPPGSPLHF. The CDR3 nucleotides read TGCAGTGCTAACCCCCCGGGTTCACCCCTCCACTTT.

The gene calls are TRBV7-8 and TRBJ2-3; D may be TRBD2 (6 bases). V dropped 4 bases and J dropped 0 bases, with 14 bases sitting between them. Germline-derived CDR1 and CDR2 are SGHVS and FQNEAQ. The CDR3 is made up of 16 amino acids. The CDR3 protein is CASSWRDSSSTDTQYF. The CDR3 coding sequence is TGTGCCAGCAGCTGGAGGGACTCCTCTAGCACAGATACGCAGTATTTT.

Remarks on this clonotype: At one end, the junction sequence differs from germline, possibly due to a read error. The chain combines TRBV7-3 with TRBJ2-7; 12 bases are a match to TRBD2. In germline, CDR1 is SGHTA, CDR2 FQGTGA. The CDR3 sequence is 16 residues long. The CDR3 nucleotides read TGTTCCAGCAGCTTACGACTAGCGGGGGCCCACTACGAGCAGTACTTC. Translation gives CSSSLRLAGAHYEQYF. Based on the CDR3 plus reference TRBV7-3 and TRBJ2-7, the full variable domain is GAGVSQTPSNKVTEKGKYVELRCDPISGHTALYWYRQSLGQGPEFLIYFQGTGAADDSGLPNDRFFAVRPEGSVSTLKIQRTERGDSAVYLCSSSLRLAGAHYEQYFGPGTRLTVT.

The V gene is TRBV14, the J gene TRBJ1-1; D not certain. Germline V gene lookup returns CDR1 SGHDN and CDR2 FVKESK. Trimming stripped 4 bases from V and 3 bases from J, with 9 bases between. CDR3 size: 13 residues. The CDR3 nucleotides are TGTGCCAGCAGCCGGGAGCTATACACTGAAGCTTTCTTT. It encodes CASSRELYTEAFF.

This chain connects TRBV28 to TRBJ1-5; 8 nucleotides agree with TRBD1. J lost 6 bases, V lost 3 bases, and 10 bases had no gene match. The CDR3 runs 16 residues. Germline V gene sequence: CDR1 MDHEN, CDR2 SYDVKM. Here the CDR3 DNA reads TGTGCCAGCAGTTTTGGGCAGGGGGCGTTTAGTCAGCCCCAGCATTTT. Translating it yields CASSFGQGAFSQPQHF.

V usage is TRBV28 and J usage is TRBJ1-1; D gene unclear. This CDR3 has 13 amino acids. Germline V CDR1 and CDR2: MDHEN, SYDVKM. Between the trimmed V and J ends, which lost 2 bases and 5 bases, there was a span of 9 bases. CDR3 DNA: TGTGCCAGCAGTTTAGAGCTTAGGACTGAAGCTTTCTTT. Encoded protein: CASSLELRTEAFF.

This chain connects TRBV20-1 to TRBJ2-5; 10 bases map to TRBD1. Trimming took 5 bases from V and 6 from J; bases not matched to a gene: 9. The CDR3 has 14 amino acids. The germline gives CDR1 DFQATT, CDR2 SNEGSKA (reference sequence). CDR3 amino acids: CSAWGQGRTKTQYF. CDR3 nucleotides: TGCAGTGCTTGGGGACAGGGGAGGACGAAGACCCAGTACTTC.

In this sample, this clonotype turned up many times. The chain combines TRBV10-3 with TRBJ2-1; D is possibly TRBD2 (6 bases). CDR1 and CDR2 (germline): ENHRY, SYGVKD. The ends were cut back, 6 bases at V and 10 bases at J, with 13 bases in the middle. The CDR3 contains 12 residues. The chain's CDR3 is CAISRDSLEQFF. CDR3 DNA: TGTGCCATCAGCCGGGACTCTCTAGAGCAGTTCTTC.

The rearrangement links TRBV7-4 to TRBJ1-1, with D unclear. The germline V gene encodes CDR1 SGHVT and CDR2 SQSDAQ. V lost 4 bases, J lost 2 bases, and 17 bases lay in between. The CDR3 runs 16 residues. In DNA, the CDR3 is TGTGCCAGCAGCTCTTTAATCGGACGGCTAAACACTGAAGCTTTCTTT. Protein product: CASSSLIGRLNTEAFF.

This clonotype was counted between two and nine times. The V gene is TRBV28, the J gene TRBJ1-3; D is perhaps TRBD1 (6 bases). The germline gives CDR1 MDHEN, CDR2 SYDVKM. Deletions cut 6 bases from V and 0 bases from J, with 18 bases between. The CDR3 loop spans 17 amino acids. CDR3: CASSWEETGRSGNTIYF. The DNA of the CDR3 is TGTGCCAGCAGCTGGGAAGAGACAGGCCGCTCTGGAAACACCATATATTTT. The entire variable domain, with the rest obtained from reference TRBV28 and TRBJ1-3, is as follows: DVKVTQSSRYLVKRTGEKVFLECVQDMDHENMFWYRQDPGLGLRLIYFSYDVKMKEKGDIPEGYSVSREKKERFSLILESASTNQTSMYLCASSWEETGRSGNTIYFGEGSWLTVV.

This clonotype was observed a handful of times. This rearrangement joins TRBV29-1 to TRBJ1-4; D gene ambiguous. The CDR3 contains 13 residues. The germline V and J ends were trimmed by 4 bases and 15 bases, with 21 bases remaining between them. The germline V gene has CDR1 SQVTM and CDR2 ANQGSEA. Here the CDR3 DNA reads TGCAGCGTTGCCGGGCACATCGGGGAGGAGGTGTTTTTT. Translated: CSVAGHIGEEVFF.

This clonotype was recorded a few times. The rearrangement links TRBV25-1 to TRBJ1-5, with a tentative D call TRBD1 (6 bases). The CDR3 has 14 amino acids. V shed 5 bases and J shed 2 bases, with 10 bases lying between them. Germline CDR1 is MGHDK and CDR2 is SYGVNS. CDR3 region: CASSNRAGNQPQHF. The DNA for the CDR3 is TGTGCCAGCAGTAACAGGGCTGGCAATCAGCCCCAGCATTTT.

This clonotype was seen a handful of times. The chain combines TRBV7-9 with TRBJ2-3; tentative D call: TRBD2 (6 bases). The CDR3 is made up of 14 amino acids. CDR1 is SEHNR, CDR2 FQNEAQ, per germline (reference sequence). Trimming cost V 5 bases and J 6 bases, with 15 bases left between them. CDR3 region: CASSAGTRTDTQYF. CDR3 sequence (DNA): TGTGCCAGCAGCGCCGGGACTCGAACGGATACGCAGTATTTT.

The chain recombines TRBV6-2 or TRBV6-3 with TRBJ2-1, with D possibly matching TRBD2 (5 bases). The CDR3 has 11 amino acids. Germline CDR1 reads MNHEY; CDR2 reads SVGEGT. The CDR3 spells CYSILAHEQFF. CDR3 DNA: TGTTACAGCATTTTAGCGCATGAGCAGTTCTTC.

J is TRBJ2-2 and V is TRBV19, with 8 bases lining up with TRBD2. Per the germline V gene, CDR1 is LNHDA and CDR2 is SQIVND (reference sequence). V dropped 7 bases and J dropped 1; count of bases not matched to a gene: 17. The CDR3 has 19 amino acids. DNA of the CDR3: TGTGCCAGTAAAAAGACTAGCGTTTACCGCTCGGGGAACACCGGGGAGCTGTTTTTT. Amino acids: CASKKTSVYRSGNTGELFF.

The CDR3 DNA reads as TGCGCCAGCAGCCCATCACAGGGGGCTTCTGGACAGCCCCAGCATTTT. It specifies CASSPSQGASGQPQHF. This sequence joins TRBV4-1 and TRBJ1-5; 9 nucleotides align to TRBD1. Germline V lookup: CDR1 MGHRA, CDR2 YSYEKL. The V and J ends lost 4 bases and 7 bases, in that order; junction bases with no gene match: 11. This CDR3 has 16 amino acids.

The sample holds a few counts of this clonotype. CDR3 DNA: TGTGCCAGCAGCCCCCTCCAGGGATCCCCCTACGAGCAGTACTTC. Its translation: CASSPLQGSPYEQYF. The chain has TRBV6-1 and TRBJ2-7; possible D gene TRBD1, 5 bases. Trimming removed 6 bases at V and 2 bases at J, with 17 bases between. The CDR3 consists of 15 residues. Germline CDR1 and CDR2: MNHNS and SASEGT.

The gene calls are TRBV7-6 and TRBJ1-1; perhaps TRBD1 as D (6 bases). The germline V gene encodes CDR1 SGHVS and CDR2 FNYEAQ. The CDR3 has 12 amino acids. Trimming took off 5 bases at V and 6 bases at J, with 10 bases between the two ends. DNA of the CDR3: TGTGCCAGCAGCCGGACAGAATCTGAAGCTTTCTTT. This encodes CASSRTESEAFF.

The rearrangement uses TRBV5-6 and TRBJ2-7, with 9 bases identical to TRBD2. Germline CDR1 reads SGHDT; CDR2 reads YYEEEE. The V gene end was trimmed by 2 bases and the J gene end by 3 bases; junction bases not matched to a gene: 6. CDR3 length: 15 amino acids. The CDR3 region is CASSFELAGLYEQYF. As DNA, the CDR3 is TGTGCCAGCAGCTTCGAACTAGCGGGTCTCTACGAGCAGTACTTC.

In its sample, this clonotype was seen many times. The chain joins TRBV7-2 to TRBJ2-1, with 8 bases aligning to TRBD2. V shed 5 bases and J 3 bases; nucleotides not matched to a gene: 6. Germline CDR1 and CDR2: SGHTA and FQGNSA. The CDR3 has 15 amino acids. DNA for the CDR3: TGTGCCAGCAGCAGCACCGGGACTAGCTACAATGAGCAGTTCTTC. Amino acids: CASSSTGTSYNEQFF.

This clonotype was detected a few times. Here the CDR3 reads CASSSYTPRDSSYEQYF. As DNA, the CDR3 is TGTGCCAGCAGTTCCTATACCCCAAGGGACAGTTCCTACGAGCAGTACTTC. The chain uses TRBV28 and TRBJ2-7; 7 bases are a match to TRBD1. This CDR3 is built from 17 residues. Trimming took 4 bases from V and 1 from J; bases not matched to a gene: 13. Germline loops: CDR1 MDHEN, CDR2 SYDVKM.

DNA of the CDR3: TGTGCCAGCAGTGAATCGGACACAGGGTTTAATTCACCCCTCCACTTT. This gives the protein CASSESDTGFNSPLHF. The chain has TRBV25-1 and TRBJ1-6, with D perhaps TRBD1 (6 bases). The germline V gene encodes CDR1 MGHDK and CDR2 SYGVNS. V dropped 1 base and J dropped 6 bases, with 13 bases sitting between them. The CDR3 spans 16 residues.

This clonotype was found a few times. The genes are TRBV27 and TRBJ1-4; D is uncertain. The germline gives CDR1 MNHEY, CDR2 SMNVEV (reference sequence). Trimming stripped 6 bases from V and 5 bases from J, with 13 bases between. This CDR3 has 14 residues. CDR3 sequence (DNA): TGTGCCAGCAGAAGAGGTGGTCAAAATGAAAAACTGTTTTTT. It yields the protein CASRRGGQNEKLFF.

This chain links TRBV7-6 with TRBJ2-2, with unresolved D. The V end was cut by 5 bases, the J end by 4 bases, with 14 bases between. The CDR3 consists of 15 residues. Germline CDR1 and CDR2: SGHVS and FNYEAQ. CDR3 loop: CASSGKQKFTGELFF. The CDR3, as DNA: TGTGCCAGCAGCGGGAAGCAGAAATTCACCGGGGAGCTGTTTTTT.

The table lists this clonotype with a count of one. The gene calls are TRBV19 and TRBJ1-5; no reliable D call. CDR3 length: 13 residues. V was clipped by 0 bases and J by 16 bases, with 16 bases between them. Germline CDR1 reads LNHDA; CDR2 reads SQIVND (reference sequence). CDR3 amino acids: CASSIDREAPSHF. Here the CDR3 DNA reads TGTGCCAGTAGTATAGATCGGGAGGCCCCATCCCATTTT.

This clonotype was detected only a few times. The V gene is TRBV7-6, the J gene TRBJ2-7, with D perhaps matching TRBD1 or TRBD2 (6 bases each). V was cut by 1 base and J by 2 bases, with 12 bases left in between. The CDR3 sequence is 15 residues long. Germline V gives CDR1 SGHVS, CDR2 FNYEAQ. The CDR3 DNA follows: TGTGCCAGCAGCTTAGGACCGGGGGCACCCTACGAGCAGTACTTC. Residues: CASSLGPGAPYEQYF.

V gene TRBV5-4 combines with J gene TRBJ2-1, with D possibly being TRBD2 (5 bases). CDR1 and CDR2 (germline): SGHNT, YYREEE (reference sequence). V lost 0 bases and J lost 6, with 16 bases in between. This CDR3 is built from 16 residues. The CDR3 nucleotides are TGTGCCAGCAGCTTGGAGCTAGCCAAGAAACGCAATGAGCAGTTCTTC. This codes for CASSLELAKKRNEQFF.

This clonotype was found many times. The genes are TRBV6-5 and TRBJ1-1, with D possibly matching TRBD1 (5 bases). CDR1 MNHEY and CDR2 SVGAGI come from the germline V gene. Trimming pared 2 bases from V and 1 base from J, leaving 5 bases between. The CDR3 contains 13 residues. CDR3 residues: CASSYGQNTEAFF. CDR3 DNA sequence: TGTGCCAGCAGTTACGGACAGAACACTGAAGCTTTCTTT.

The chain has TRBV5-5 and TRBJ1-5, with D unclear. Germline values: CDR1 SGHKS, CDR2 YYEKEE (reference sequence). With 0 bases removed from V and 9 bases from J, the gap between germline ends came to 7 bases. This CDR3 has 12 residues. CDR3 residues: CASSLGGVPQHF. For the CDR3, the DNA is TGTGCCAGCAGCTTGGGTGGTGTGCCCCAGCATTTT.

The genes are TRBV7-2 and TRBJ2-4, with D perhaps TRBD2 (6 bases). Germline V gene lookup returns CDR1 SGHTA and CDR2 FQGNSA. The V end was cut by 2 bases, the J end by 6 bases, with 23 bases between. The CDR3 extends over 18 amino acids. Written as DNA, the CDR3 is TGTGCCAGCAGCTTAAACAGTGCGGGATCGGGGATGGGAAACATTCAGTACTTC. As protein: CASSLNSAGSGMGNIQYF.

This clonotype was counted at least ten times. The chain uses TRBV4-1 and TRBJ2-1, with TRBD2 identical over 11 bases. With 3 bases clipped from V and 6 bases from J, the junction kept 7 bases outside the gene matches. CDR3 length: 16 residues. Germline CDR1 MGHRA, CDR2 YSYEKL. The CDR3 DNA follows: TGCGCCAGCAGCCAGTGGGGACTAGCGGAGACCAATGAGCAGTTCTTC. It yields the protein CASSQWGLAETNEQFF.

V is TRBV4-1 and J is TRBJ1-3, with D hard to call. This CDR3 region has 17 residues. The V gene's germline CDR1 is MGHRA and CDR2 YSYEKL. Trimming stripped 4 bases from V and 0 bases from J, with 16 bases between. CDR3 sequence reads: CASSPNGPESSGNTIYF. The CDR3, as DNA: TGCGCCAGCAGCCCGAATGGGCCAGAGAGCTCTGGAAACACCATATATTTT.